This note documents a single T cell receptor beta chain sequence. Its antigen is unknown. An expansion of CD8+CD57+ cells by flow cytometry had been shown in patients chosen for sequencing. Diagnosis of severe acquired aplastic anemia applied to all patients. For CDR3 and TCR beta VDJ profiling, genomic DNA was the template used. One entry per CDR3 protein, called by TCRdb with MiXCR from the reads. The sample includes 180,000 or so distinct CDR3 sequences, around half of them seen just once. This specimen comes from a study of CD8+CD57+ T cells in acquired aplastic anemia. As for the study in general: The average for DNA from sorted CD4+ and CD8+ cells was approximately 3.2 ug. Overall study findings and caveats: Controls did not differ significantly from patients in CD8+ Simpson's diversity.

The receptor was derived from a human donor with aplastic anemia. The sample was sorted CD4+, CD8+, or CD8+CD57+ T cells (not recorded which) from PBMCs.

The CDR3 bases are TGTGCCAGTAGTGGACTAGCAGCCTCCTACGAGCAGTACTTC. Its protein is CASSGLAASYEQYF. The V gene is TRBV19, the J gene TRBJ2-7, with 8 bases matching TRBD2. CDR3 length: 14 amino acids. Germline V gene lookup returns CDR1 LNHDA and CDR2 SQIVND (reference sequence). J gave up 0 bases and V 5 bases, and 3 bases lay outside the gene matches.